Following are 13 T cell receptor beta chains from one sample sequenced in a study of T cells after yellow fever vaccination. MiXCR was run by TCRdb on the 5' RACE reads, yielding one entry per CDR3 protein. The data show about 45,000 distinct CDR3 sequences, about 6.8% seen once. Sequences were derived from CD8+ T cells not binding an NS4B(214-222) dextramer, sorted from PBMCs, sampled 45 days after the yellow fever booster vaccination. The receptors stem from a young man who received the YFV17D yellow fever vaccine.

This clonotype was picked up many times. This rearrangement joins TRBV12-3 or TRBV12-4 to TRBJ1-1, with D perhaps TRBD1 (5 bases). The CDR3 has 14 residues. The V gene lost 3 bases and the J gene lost 2 bases, with 10 bases spanning the gap. CDR3 sequence reads: CASSFGGINTEAFF. The CDR3 DNA is TGTGCCAGCAGTTTTGGGGGGATAAACACTGAAGCTTTCTTT.

For this clonotype: A single base separates this from a much larger clone, so it may be a read error. This sequence joins TRBV28 and TRBJ1-1; no reliable D call. The CDR3 has 11 amino acids. CDR1 is MDHEN, CDR2 SYDVKM, per germline. CDR3 sequence reads: CACRANTEAFF. The CDR3, as DNA: TGTGCCTGCAGAGCGAACACTGAAGCTTTCTTT.

This clonotype was seen ten or more times. DNA of the CDR3: TGCGCCAGCAGCCTAGCAAGAGGTGCCGAGCAGTACTTC. Residues: CASSLARGAEQYF. The J gene is TRBJ2-7, the V gene TRBV4-1; unclear D gene. Trimming pared 4 bases from V and 6 bases from J, leaving 13 bases between. Germline assignment: CDR1 MGHRA and CDR2 YSYEKL. The CDR3 extends over 13 amino acids.

The sample holds many counts of this clonotype. The J gene is TRBJ2-7, the V gene TRBV29-1; 12 positions match TRBD2. V shed 4 bases and J 2 bases; nucleotides not matched to a gene: 6. The CDR3 has 15 residues. CDR1 and CDR2 from the germline V gene are SQVTM and ANQGSEA. CDR3 sequence: CSVGGTSGRPYEQYF. The CDR3 nucleotides are TGCAGCGTTGGGGGTACTAGCGGGAGGCCCTACGAGCAGTACTTC.

The chain is built from TRBV2 and TRBJ2-1, with D unclear. CDR3 length: 12 amino acids. Trimming took 8 bases from V and 4 from J, leaving 9 bases between them. The germline V gene encodes CDR1 SNHLY and CDR2 FYNNEI. CDR3 in amino acids: CASVETYNEQFF. CDR3 DNA sequence: TGTGCCAGCGTCGAGACTTACAATGAGCAGTTCTTC.

This clonotype was seen repeatedly, ten times or more. The chain recombines TRBV29-1 with TRBJ2-7; 14 bases align to TRBD2. The CDR3 is 14 amino acids. V lost 6 bases to trimming and J lost 3 bases; unmatched junction nucleotides: 4. Germline CDR1 is SQVTM and CDR2 is ANQGSEA. CDR3: CSVETSGRGYEQYF. Here the CDR3 DNA reads TGCAGCGTCGAGACTAGCGGGAGGGGCTACGAGCAGTACTTC.

This clonotype has at least ten counts. This chain connects TRBV18 to TRBJ2-1, with TRBD1 matching 9 bases. Germline V gene data show CDR1 as KGHSH and CDR2 as LQKENI. This CDR3 has 15 residues. The V gene end was trimmed by 3 bases and the J gene end by 7 bases; junction bases not matched to a gene: 7. CDR3 bases: TGTGCCAGCTCACCGACAGGGGGTGCGGTGAATGAGCAGTTCTTC. Its protein product is CASSPTGGAVNEQFF.

V is TRBV2 and J is TRBJ2-5; a weak D match, TRBD1 (6 bases). Germline V gene lookup returns CDR1 SNHLY and CDR2 FYNNEI. Trimming pared 6 bases from V and 5 bases from J, leaving 16 bases between. The CDR3 contains 14 residues. The CDR3 loop is CASSRQASWETQYF. The CDR3, as DNA: TGTGCCAGCAGCCGACAGGCTTCATGGGAGACCCAGTACTTC.

This clonotype was seen ten or more times. The chain uses TRBV20-1 and TRBJ2-3; 9 bases agree with TRBD1. Germline CDR1 DFQATT, CDR2 SNEGSKA (reference sequence). After removal of 7 bases from V and 2 bases from J, the junction contained 4 bases not matched to a gene. The CDR3 runs to 13 residues. In nucleotides, the CDR3 is TGCAGTGGTGGACAGGGGTACACAGATACGCAGTATTTT. Its protein product is CSGGQGYTDTQYF.

This clonotype was recorded many times. The J gene is TRBJ2-7, the V gene TRBV10-2, with D unclear. The ends were cut back, 2 bases at V and 2 bases at J, with 7 bases in the middle. CDR3 size: 13 residues. The V gene's germline CDR1 is WSHSY and CDR2 SAAADI. This chain's CDR3 is CASSEVAPYEQYF. CDR3 DNA: TGCGCCAGCAGTGAGGTGGCCCCCTACGAGCAGTACTTC.

At least ten counts were recorded for this clonotype. The chain employs TRBV2 and TRBJ2-7; a weak D match, TRBD1 (6 bases). Germline V CDR1 and CDR2: SNHLY, FYNNEI. This CDR3 has 14 amino acids. V was cut by 7 bases and J by 1 base, with 14 bases left in between. CDR3 protein: CASKGQLLSYEQYF. The CDR3 DNA reads as TGTGCCAGCAAAGGACAGTTACTTTCCTACGAGCAGTACTTC. Together with reference TRBV2 and TRBJ2-7, the CDR3 gives the full variable domain: EPEVTQTPSHQVTQMGQEVILRCVPISNHLYFYWYRQILGQKVEFLVSFYNNEISEKSEIFDDQFSVERPDGSNFTLKIRSTKLEDSAMYFCASKGQLLSYEQYFGPGTRLTVT.

This clonotype has ten or more counts. The chain employs TRBV7-2 and TRBJ2-3; TRBD2 matches 8 bases. Per germline, CDR1 SGHTA and CDR2 FQGNSA. V trimming: 1 base; J trimming: 1 base; junction bases outside the gene matches: 4. The CDR3 totals 16 residues. The CDR3 loop is CASSLGGSGGTDTQYF. The CDR3 DNA reads as TGTGCCAGCAGCTTAGGGGGTAGCGGGGGCACAGATACGCAGTATTTT. The whole variable domain, filled in from reference TRBV7-2 and TRBJ2-3, reads GAGVSQSPSNKVTEKGKDVELRCDPISGHTALYWYRQSLGQGLEFLIYFQGNSAPDKSGLPSDRFSAERTGGSVSTLTIQRTQQEDSAVYLCASSLGGSGGTDTQYFGPGTRLTVL.

This clonotype was counted at least ten times. The rearrangement links TRBV28 to TRBJ2-1, with 8 positions matching TRBD2. V lost 2 bases to trimming and J lost 2 bases; unmatched junction nucleotides: 8. The CDR3 is made up of 17 amino acids. Germline values: CDR1 MDHEN, CDR2 SYDVKM. Written as DNA, the CDR3 is TGTGCCAGCAGTTTAGGCATCGGGGGGGGAACCTACAATGAGCAGTTCTTC. As protein: CASSLGIGGGTYNEQFF.